This TCR beta chain derives from a study of graft-versus-host responses after intestinal transplantation. On the study more broadly: Among the recipients, all got anti-thymocyte globulin induction and then tacrolimus and steroids for around 3 years.

The data were produced by immunoSEQ multiplex PCR, yet TCRdb's version contains in-frame clones alone and is incomplete. The sample lists some 120,000 clones; 90% were seen once. Trimming removed 1 base at V and 7 bases at J, with 11 bases between. This CDR3 is 13 amino acids long. Per the germline V gene, CDR1 is SGHDT and CDR2 is YYEEEE. Remarks on this clone: Its antigen is still unknown.

Whole-study results and caveats: Among recipient marrow samples, GvH clones were found; some appeared first in ileum or blood. An association linked early post-transplant HvG declines with peak circulating GvH clone levels.

The material sequenced was unstimulated CD4+ T cells sorted from spleen or lymph node cells, taken before intestinal transplant. This sequence was found in a human donor who received an intestinal transplant. This rearrangement joins TRBV5-6 to TRBJ1-1; TRBD1 is a possible D gene (6 bases). CDR3 sequence reads: CASSLKGGNEAFF. The CDR3 nucleotides are TGTGCCAGCAGCTTGAAGGGGGGGAATGAAGCTTTCTTT.